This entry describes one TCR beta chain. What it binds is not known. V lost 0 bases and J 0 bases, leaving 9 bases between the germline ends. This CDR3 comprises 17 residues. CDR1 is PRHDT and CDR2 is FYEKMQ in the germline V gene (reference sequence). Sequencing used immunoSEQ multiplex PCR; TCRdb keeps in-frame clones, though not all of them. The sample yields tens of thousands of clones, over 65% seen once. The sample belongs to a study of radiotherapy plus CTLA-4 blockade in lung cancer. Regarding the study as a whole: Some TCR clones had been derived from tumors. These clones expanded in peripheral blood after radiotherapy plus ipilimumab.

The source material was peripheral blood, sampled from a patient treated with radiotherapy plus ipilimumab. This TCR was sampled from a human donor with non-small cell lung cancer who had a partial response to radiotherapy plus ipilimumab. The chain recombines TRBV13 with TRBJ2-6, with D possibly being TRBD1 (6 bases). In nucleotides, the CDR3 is TGTGCCAGCAGCTTAGGGCAGGACAGCTCTGGGGCCAACGTCCTGACTTTC. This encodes CASSLGQDSSGANVLTF.